This record concerns one TCR beta chain sequence. This sample was taken from a study of CD8 T cells in Susac syndrome. Sequencing of TCR beta was undertaken in CD8+ and CD4+ T cells derived from blood. The multiple sclerosis controls, all treatment-naive patients, had relapsing-remitting disease that was stable or active. Both CD4+ and CD8+ T cells were negatively isolated, and TEMRA cells underwent FACS enrichment. The germline gives CDR1 SQVTM, CDR2 ANQGSEA. The length of the CDR3 is 15 residues. V was clipped by 0 bases and J by 8 bases; unmatched bases: 9. The RNA input was about 0.5 to 1 ug, and it was reverse transcribed with random hexamers. Multiplex immunoSEQ PCR targeted 54 Vbeta and 13 Jbeta TCR beta segments. TCRdb re-analysed the immunoSEQ multiplex PCR reads in MiXCR, keeping a single row per CDR3 protein. The sample records 200,000 to 250,000 distinct CDR3 sequences, 80% to 95% being singletons.

The clonotype originates from a human donor with multiple sclerosis. The rearrangement joins TRBV29-1 to TRBJ1-4; TRBD1 matches 7 bases. The source material was CD8+ T cells from PBMCs. CDR3 nucleotides: TGCAGCGTTGAAGAAACTGAGGGGGCGGAGGAAAAACTGTTTTTT. Translated: CSVEETEGAEEKLFF.